Presented here are 22 T cell receptor beta chains from one specimen sequenced in a study of blood T cell repertoires in COVID-19. Only in-frame clones appear in the TCRdb table, and some are missing; sequencing was by immunoSEQ multiplex PCR. This table has about 130,000 clones, more than 85% appearing once. The source material was peripheral blood. The receptors were sampled from a man aged 55 to 70 with active or convalescent COVID-19.

The genes are TRBV14 and TRBJ2-5, with D tentatively TRBD1 (5 bases). CDR3 length equals 17 residues. Trimming took off 4 bases at V and 1 base at J, with 19 bases between the two ends. The germline gives CDR1 SGHDN, CDR2 FVKESK. The CDR3 loop reads CASSPLSGLGAQETQYF. CDR3 bases: TGTGCCAGCAGCCCTTTATCAGGGCTTGGGGCCCAAGAGACCCAGTACTTC.

The chain is built from TRBV6-6 and TRBJ1-2; 8 nucleotides align to TRBD1. The CDR3 consists of 14 residues. Germline V gene data show CDR1 as MNHNY and CDR2 as SVGAGI (reference sequence). V lost 7 bases to trimming and J lost 4 bases; unmatched junction nucleotides: 8. The CDR3 sequence is CASTAGGSIYGYTF. CDR3 coding DNA: TGTGCCAGCACCGCAGGGGGCTCCATCTATGGCTACACCTTC.

The chain uses TRBV5-4 and TRBJ2-6; TRBD1 matches at 7 bases. CDR3 length: 19 amino acids. Trimming cost V 0 bases and J 4 bases; bases outside gene matches: 13. Germline CDR1 SGHNT, CDR2 YYREEE (reference sequence). CDR3 residues: CASSLGRRQGSSGANVLTF. The CDR3 nucleotides read TGTGCCAGCAGCTTGGGGAGACGACAGGGTTCCTCAGGGGCCAACGTCCTGACTTTC.

The V gene is TRBV10-2, the J gene TRBJ1-1, with D unresolved. The length of the CDR3 is 12 residues. V shed 2 bases and J shed 3 bases, with 4 bases lying between them. Looked up from germline, CDR1 is WSHSY and CDR2 is SAAADI. CDR3: CASSEGHTEAFF. CDR3 bases: TGCGCCAGCAGTGAGGGGCACACTGAAGCTTTCTTT.

The rearrangement uses TRBV7-9 and TRBJ2-6; TRBD2 matches at 8 bases. V dropped 3 bases and J dropped 0; count of bases not matched to a gene: 7. The germline V gene encodes CDR1 SEHNR and CDR2 FQNEAQ (reference sequence). The CDR3 loop spans 18 amino acids. The CDR3 DNA follows: TGTGCCAGCAGCTTTCCTAGCGGGCCATTCTCTGGGGCCAACGTCCTGACTTTC. Its protein is CASSFPSGPFSGANVLTF.

The sample holds many counts of this clone. The J gene is TRBJ2-1, the V gene TRBV4-3; TRBD1 might be the D (5 bases). The germline V and J ends were trimmed by 1 base and 7 bases, with 14 bases remaining between them. The CDR3 spans 15 residues. Germline V gene data show CDR1 as LGHNA and CDR2 as YSLEER. Here the CDR3 reads CASSQGQGLTNEQFF. CDR3 in DNA: TGCGCCAGCAGCCAAGGTCAGGGTTTAACTAATGAGCAGTTCTTC.

The chain recombines TRBV5-1 with TRBJ2-3, with D perhaps TRBD1 (6 bases). The V end was cut by 0 bases, the J end by 1 base, with 9 bases between. The CDR3 totals 15 residues. Germline assignment: CDR1 SGHRS and CDR2 YFSETQ. The CDR3 is CASSLGTVRTDTQYF. Here the CDR3 DNA reads TGCGCCAGCAGCTTGGGGACAGTTCGCACAGATACGCAGTATTTT.

The V call is TRBV5-1, the J call TRBJ1-4; 7 bases align to TRBD1. V gave up 2 bases and J gave up 7 bases; unmatched junction bases: 11. This CDR3 is 16 amino acids long. Germline CDR1 is SGHRS and CDR2 is YFSETQ. CDR3 sequence (DNA): TGCGCCAGCAGCTTTAACGGACAGGCAGGGACTGAAAAACTGTTTTTT. Its translation is CASSFNGQAGTEKLFF.

The chain couples TRBV7-2 to TRBJ1-2; TRBD1 is a possible D gene (5 bases). V was pared by 0 bases and J by 7 bases, with 9 bases between. The CDR3 spans 13 residues. CDR1 is SGHTA and CDR2 is FQGNSA in the germline V gene. The CDR3 sequence: CASSLARQGGYTF. CDR3 sequence (DNA): TGTGCCAGCAGCTTAGCGCGGCAGGGTGGCTACACCTTC.

V usage is TRBV6-6 and J usage is TRBJ1-2; possible D gene TRBD1, 5 bases. CDR3 size: 13 residues. Germline V lookup: CDR1 MNHNY, CDR2 SVGAGI (reference sequence). V lost 6 bases to trimming and J lost 4 bases, with 12 bases between them. The CDR3 region is CASSPGRAYGYTF. As DNA, the CDR3 is TGTGCCAGCAGCCCCGGCAGGGCCTATGGCTACACCTTC.

The chain recombines TRBV5-5 with TRBJ2-1; TRBD2 matches 8 bases. The CDR3 loop spans 15 amino acids. Germline assignment: CDR1 SGHKS and CDR2 YYEKEE (reference sequence). V lost 4 bases and J lost 7; bases outside the gene matches: 10. For the CDR3, the DNA is TGTGCCAGCAGCCCCGGGGGGGTACGGGGGAATGAGCAGTTCTTC. It translates to CASSPGGVRGNEQFF.

This rearrangement joins TRBV2 to TRBJ1-1; 8 nucleotides align to TRBD1. J was trimmed by 5 bases and V by 3 bases; bases with no gene match: 8. Germline assignment: CDR1 SNHLY and CDR2 FYNNEI. The length of the CDR3 is 15 residues. This chain's CDR3 is CASSDGNRGGTEAFF. DNA for the CDR3: TGTGCCAGCAGTGACGGGAACAGGGGGGGAACTGAAGCTTTCTTT. The variable domain in full, with the rest retrieved from reference TRBV2 and TRBJ1-1, is EPEVTQTPSHQVTQMGQEVILRCVPISNHLYFYWYRQILGQKVEFLVSFYNNEISEKSEIFDDQFSVERPDGSNFTLKIRSTKLEDSAMYFCASSDGNRGGTEAFFGQGTRLTVV.

This sequence joins TRBV12-3 or TRBV12-4 and TRBJ2-5, with D perhaps TRBD2 (6 bases). The ends were cut back, 6 bases at V and 7 bases at J, with 15 bases in the middle. The CDR3 sequence is 13 residues long. The CDR3 here is CASRSRDFGTQYF. In nucleotides, the CDR3 is TGTGCCAGCAGATCTCGGGACTTTGGGACCCAGTACTTC.

The V gene is TRBV3-1 (or the pseudogene TRBV3-2), the J gene TRBJ2-7, with a weak D call TRBD1 (6 bases). The CDR3 runs to 15 residues. The germline V and J ends were trimmed by 1 base and 6 bases, with 16 bases remaining between them. The germline V gene has CDR1 LGHDT and CDR2 YNNKEL (reference sequence). The chain's CDR3 is CASSQGTGSTFEQYF. DNA of the CDR3: TGTGCCAGCAGCCAAGGTACAGGGTCGACCTTCGAGCAGTACTTC.

This clone was seen a single time. The chain joins TRBV5-1 to TRBJ2-7; 11 positions agree with TRBD2. This CDR3 region has 18 residues. V was pared by 4 bases and J by 2 bases, with 14 bases of the junction left unmatched. Germline CDR1 and CDR2: SGHRS and YFSETQ. CDR3 residues: CASSGTLAGAWSPYEQYF. For the CDR3, the DNA is TGCGCCAGCAGCGGGACACTAGCGGGAGCGTGGTCCCCCTACGAGCAGTACTTC.

This clone was picked up one time. The chain is built from TRBV2 and TRBJ2-7; 14 nucleotides align to TRBD2. CDR1 is SNHLY, CDR2 FYNNEI, per germline. The V gene end was trimmed by 4 bases and the J gene end by 3 bases; junction bases not matched to a gene: 5. This CDR3 has 16 amino acids. For the CDR3, the DNA is TGTGCCAGCAGTGTGGGACTAGCGGGAGCTTTCTACGAGCAGTACTTC. It encodes CASSVGLAGAFYEQYF.

The V call is TRBV3-1 (or the pseudogene TRBV3-2), the J call TRBJ1-6; D not certain. Germline-derived CDR1 and CDR2 are LGHDT and YNNKEL (reference sequence). This CDR3 comprises 14 residues. The V and J ends lost 4 bases and 6 bases respectively, with 10 bases between them. This CDR3 is CASSPSGGNSPLHF. As DNA, the CDR3 is TGTGCCAGCAGCCCCTCGGGAGGTAATTCACCCCTCCACTTT.

The chain combines TRBV7-2 with TRBJ1-3, with D uncertain. With 0 bases removed from V and 2 bases from J, the gap between germline ends came to 11 bases. The CDR3 has 16 amino acids. CDR1 is SGHTA and CDR2 is FQGNSA in the germline V gene. CDR3 sequence (DNA): TGTGCCAGCAGCTTAGCGTCCCGGGTGGCTGGAAACACCATATATTTT. Protein sequence: CASSLASRVAGNTIYF.

V gene TRBV11-2 combines with J gene TRBJ2-7; D remains unclear. In germline, CDR1 is SGHAT, CDR2 FQNNGV. The CDR3 consists of 16 residues. Trimming took off 3 bases at V and 5 bases at J, with 20 bases between the two ends. CDR3 protein: CASSFGTRSPVDEQYF. In DNA form, the CDR3 reads TGTGCCAGCAGCTTCGGTACCCGGAGCCCGGTCGACGAGCAGTACTTC. The full variable domain, completed using reference TRBV11-2 and TRBJ2-7, is EAGVAQSPRYKIIEKRQSVAFWCNPISGHATLYWYQQILGQGPKLLIQFQNNGVVDDSQLPKDRFSAERLKGVDSTLKIQPAKLEDSAVYLCASSFGTRSPVDEQYFGPGTRLTVT.

This sequence joins TRBV24-1 and TRBJ2-7; no firm D call. V lost 4 bases and J 12 bases, leaving 12 bases between the germline ends. Germline values: CDR1 KGHDR, CDR2 SFDVKD. The CDR3 contains 11 residues. The CDR3 nucleotides are TGTGCCACCAGTGACCCGACTCGTTTGTACTTC. Translating gives CATSDPTRLYF.

Concerning this clone: At one end, the junction sequence differs from germline, possibly due to a read error. The genes are TRBV2 and TRBJ2-3; 16 bases fit TRBD2. CDR3 length: 14 amino acids. CDR1 and CDR2 from the germline V gene are SNHLY and FYNNEI. The CDR3 spells CASRAGTSGGVPDF. The CDR3 coding sequence is TGTGCCAGCAGGGCCGGGACTAGCGGGGGGGTACCGGATTTT.

The V gene is TRBV6-1, the J gene TRBJ2-3, with unresolved D. Germline assignment: CDR1 MNHNS and CDR2 SASEGT. There are 15 residues in the CDR3. V dropped 2 bases and J dropped 2 bases, with 11 bases sitting between them. CDR3 DNA sequence: TGTGCCAGCAGTGAATTGGTCACTACCACAGATACGCAGTATTTT. Translating gives CASSELVTTTDTQYF.